The 16 T cell receptor beta chains below were found in one sample sequenced in a study of cytomegalovirus exposure and HLA in healthy donors. Use of 60 Vbeta and 13 Jbeta primers characterized the PCR. Libraries were prepared by immunoSEQ multiplex PCR; TCRdb keeps only in-frame clonotypes and omits some of them. The top ten clones hold about 4.5% of a sample with about 25,000 clones, approximately 75% of them seen once. The sample consisted of PBMCs. Receptors were obtained from a male donor in good health and CMV-seronegative.

This clone was detected only once. The chain uses TRBV10-1 and TRBJ1-3; 9 nucleotides agree with TRBD1. Germline CDR1 WNHNN, CDR2 SYGVQD (reference sequence). Trimming took 5 bases from V and 4 from J; bases not matched to a gene: 12. The CDR3 totals 17 residues. The CDR3 DNA reads as TGCGCCAGCAGTCGTCGGAGGACAGGGGTCTCAGGAAACACCATATATTTT. Protein: CASSRRRTGVSGNTIYF.

A few counts support this clone. The chain employs TRBV5-4 and TRBJ2-3, with 12 bases fitting TRBD2. The CDR3 totals 16 residues. V shed 4 bases and J 6 bases; nucleotides not matched to a gene: 9. CDR1 and CDR2 (germline): SGHNT, YYREEE (reference sequence). The CDR3 spells CASSEASGRAIDTQYF. CDR3 nucleotide sequence: TGTGCCAGCAGCGAGGCTAGCGGGAGGGCCATTGATACGCAGTATTTT.

The V gene is TRBV6-5, the J gene TRBJ2-3; the match to TRBD1 covers 11 bases. V lost 6 bases, J lost 1 base, and 3 bases stayed unmatched. Germline assignment: CDR1 MNHEY and CDR2 SVGAGI. This CDR3 contains 15 residues. The CDR3 spells CASSLGQGGTDTQYF. In nucleotides, the CDR3 is TGTGCCAGCAGCCTGGGACAGGGGGGCACAGATACGCAGTATTTT.

V and J are TRBV18 and TRBJ2-5; TRBD2 aligns across 7 bases. Germline loops: CDR1 KGHSH, CDR2 LQKENI. CDR3 length equals 19 residues. J lost 3 bases, V lost 1 base, and 17 bases had no gene match. Here the CDR3 reads CASSPLNNPYLAEEETQYF. CDR3 sequence (DNA): TGTGCCAGCTCACCACTCAATAACCCCTACCTAGCGGAGGAAGAGACCCAGTACTTC.

V and J are TRBV6-1 and TRBJ1-1; weak D call: TRBD1 (6 bases). This CDR3 spans 14 amino acids. CDR1 and CDR2 from the germline V gene are MNHNS and SASEGT. Trimming cost V 5 bases and J 0 bases, with 10 bases left between them. CDR3 sequence reads: CASSQGHLNTEAFF. In DNA form, the CDR3 reads TGTGCCAGCAGTCAGGGACACCTGAACACTGAAGCTTTCTTT.

This clone was detected a few times. The chain uses TRBV19 and TRBJ2-7; TRBD1 agrees at 7 bases. Germline lookup yields CDR1 LNHDA and CDR2 SQIVND (reference sequence). CDR3 size: 15 residues. The V segment lost 1 base and the J segment 9 bases; nucleotides outside the gene matches: 12. In nucleotides, the CDR3 is TGTGCCAGTAGTATAGGGGGGACAGCGCCTAATGTGCAGTACTTC. Translation gives CASSIGGTAPNVQYF.

The V and J genes are TRBV29-1 and TRBJ1-2; 7 bases are shared with TRBD1. Germline assignment: CDR1 SQVTM and CDR2 ANQGSEA. The CDR3 covers 12 residues. Trimming at V came to 7 bases and at J to 6 bases, leaving 8 bases not matched to a gene. The CDR3 DNA is TGCAGCGCTGACAGGGTTTCAGATGGCTACACCTTC. This translates into CSADRVSDGYTF.

This clone was seen a few times. This chain connects TRBV28 to TRBJ2-1; 10 bases line up with TRBD2. This CDR3 comprises 15 residues. V gave up 3 bases and J gave up 8 bases; unmatched junction bases: 7. Germline values: CDR1 MDHEN, CDR2 SYDVKM. The CDR3 sequence is CASSFSLAGEYEQFF. In nucleotides, the CDR3 is TGTGCCAGCAGTTTCTCCCTAGCGGGGGAATATGAGCAGTTCTTC. The whole variable domain, filled in from reference TRBV28 and TRBJ2-1, reads DVKVTQSSRYLVKRTGEKVFLECVQDMDHENMFWYRQDPGLGLRLIYFSYDVKMKEKGDIPEGYSVSREKKERFSLILESASTNQTSMYLCASSFSLAGEYEQFFGPGTRLTVL.

The chain links TRBV29-1 to TRBJ2-2, with D maybe TRBD2 (5 bases). Trimming took off 2 bases at V and 5 bases at J, with 15 bases between the two ends. Germline values: CDR1 SQVTM, CDR2 ANQGSEA. The CDR3 loop spans 15 amino acids. The CDR3 spells CSVEIGGRGTGELFF. The CDR3 DNA is TGCAGCGTTGAAATTGGTGGGAGAGGGACCGGGGAGCTGTTTTTT.

This rearrangement joins TRBV9 to TRBJ2-3; the match to TRBD2 covers 10 bases. V was pared by 2 bases and J by 6 bases, with 9 bases of the junction left unmatched. The CDR3 is 16 residues long. Per germline, CDR1 SGDLS and CDR2 YYNGEE. The CDR3 sequence: CASSVRTSGGVDTQYF. As DNA, the CDR3 is TGTGCCAGCAGCGTGAGGACTAGCGGAGGAGTGGATACGCAGTATTTT.

The chain has TRBV2 and TRBJ1-1; D ambiguous. This CDR3 has 13 amino acids. Trimming cost V 3 bases and J 1 base, with 6 bases left between them. Germline lookup yields CDR1 SNHLY and CDR2 FYNNEI. The CDR3 region is CASSEAPNTEAFF. The CDR3 nucleotides are TGTGCCAGCAGTGAGGCACCGAACACTGAAGCTTTCTTT.

The chain employs TRBV10-2 and TRBJ2-1; 8 bases align to TRBD1. The CDR3 has 13 residues. Germline CDR1 reads WSHSY; CDR2 reads SAAADI. J was trimmed by 15 bases and V by 6 bases; bases with no gene match: 13. The CDR3 loop reads CASSGQGESNRFF. CDR3 nucleotides: TGCGCCAGCAGCGGACAGGGTGAATCGAATCGGTTCTTC.

The chain has TRBV11-2 and TRBJ2-7; possible D gene TRBD1, 8 bases. Trimming pared 7 bases from V and 3 bases from J, leaving 16 bases between. Germline V gene data show CDR1 as SGHAT and CDR2 as FQNNGV. The CDR3 is made up of 14 amino acids. Written as DNA, the CDR3 is TGTGCCAGCACCGAGGGGGGGACAGGCTACGAGCAGTACTTC. Translating it yields CASTEGGTGYEQYF. The whole variable domain, filled in from reference TRBV11-2 and TRBJ2-7, reads EAGVAQSPRYKIIEKRQSVAFWCNPISGHATLYWYQQILGQGPKLLIQFQNNGVVDDSQLPKDRFSAERLKGVDSTLKIQPAKLEDSAVYLCASTEGGTGYEQYFGPGTRLTVT.

This chain joins TRBV19 and TRBJ2-5; D is unclear. V was trimmed by 4 bases and J by 2 bases, leaving 20 bases between them. This CDR3 region has 17 residues. Germline V CDR1 and CDR2: LNHDA, SQIVND (reference sequence). The DNA for the CDR3 is TGTGCCAGTAGTACCAGGTCCATTTTTTCGTCTCAAGAGACCCAGTACTTC. Amino acids: CASSTRSIFSSQETQYF.

V and J are TRBV5-8 and TRBJ1-2; 9 positions match TRBD1. Looked up from germline, CDR1 is SGHTS and CDR2 is YDEGEE. The CDR3 runs 17 residues. The V segment lost 0 bases and the J segment 4 bases; nucleotides outside the gene matches: 10. CDR3 loop: CASSLDFSGQGGYGYTF. CDR3 nucleotides: TGTGCCAGCAGCTTGGATTTCTCGGGACAGGGAGGCTATGGCTACACCTTC.

This clone was found once. The chain links TRBV5-4 to TRBJ1-6; tentative D call: TRBD1 (6 bases). V gave up 9 bases and J gave up 8 bases, with 12 bases separating them. The length of the CDR3 is 12 residues. Germline CDR1 is SGHNT and CDR2 is YYREEE (reference sequence). Written as DNA, the CDR3 is TGTGCCATCCATTCAGGGGATTCACCCCTCCACTTT. Its protein product is CAIHSGDSPLHF.